This TCR beta chain was retrieved from a study of tissue T cells after allogeneic stem cell transplantation. Whole-study results and caveats: This small cohort was clinically heterogeneous, and sampling depth was a limitation. Anatomically similar tissues had similar TCR repertoires within each patient.

Looked up from germline, CDR1 is KGHPV and CDR2 is FQNQEV (reference sequence). The CDR3 has 13 amino acids. With 0 bases removed from V and 4 bases from J, the gap between germline ends came to 7 bases. Time point in this sample: mouse harvest day 7 after allogeneic transplant. Mouse grafts combined 10^7 T-cell-depleted bone marrow cells with 10^6 splenic CD5+ T cells. Mice had MHC-mismatched B6 into BALB/c GVHD, sampled day 7 or 14. This clone was recorded a few times. Its antigen is not identified. All gene names here are mouse names. The read halts 1 residue ahead of the CDR3 end, with the missing end drawn from the germline J gene. In the same sample, other DNA sequences code for this CDR3. Assay used: immunoSEQ multiplex PCR; TCRdb lists only in-frame clones, some missing. In the table there are around 9,000 clones, under 55% of which are singletons.

The rearrangement joins TRBV26 to TRBJ2-7; D gene ambiguous. The sample was skin. The receptor was derived from a female BALB/c mouse given C57BL/6 T cells with graft-versus-host disease after an allogeneic hematopoietic cell transplant. The CDR3 DNA, read in part, is TGTGCCAGCAGTCTGTCGCGAGGGTATGAACAGTAC. Translated: CASSLSRGYEQY. The full CDR3 sequence reads CASSLSRGYEQYF.